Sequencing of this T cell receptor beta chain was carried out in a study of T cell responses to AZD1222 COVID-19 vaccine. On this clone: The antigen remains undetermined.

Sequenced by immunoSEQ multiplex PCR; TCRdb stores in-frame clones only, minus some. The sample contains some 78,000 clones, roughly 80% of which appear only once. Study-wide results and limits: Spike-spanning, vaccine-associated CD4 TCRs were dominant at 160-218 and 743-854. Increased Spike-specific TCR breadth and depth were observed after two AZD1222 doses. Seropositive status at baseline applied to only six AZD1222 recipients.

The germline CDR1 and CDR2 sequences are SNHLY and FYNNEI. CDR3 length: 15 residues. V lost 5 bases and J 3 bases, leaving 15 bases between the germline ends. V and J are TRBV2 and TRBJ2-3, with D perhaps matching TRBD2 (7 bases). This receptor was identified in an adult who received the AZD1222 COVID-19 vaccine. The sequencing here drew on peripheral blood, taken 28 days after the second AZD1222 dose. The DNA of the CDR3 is TGTGCCAGCAGTAAAGGGGGGGGGATTACAGATACGCAGTATTTT. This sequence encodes CASSKGGGITDTQYF.